This TCR beta chain was identified during a study of T cell clusters in autoimmune cytopenias. The V gene's germline CDR1 is DFQATT and CDR2 SNEGSKA (reference sequence). This CDR3 is 15 amino acids long. One tube held mixed TRB-A and TRB-B primer pools for touch-down PCR. Each CDR3 protein gets one entry in TCRdb, which reprocessed the multiplex PCR reads and gives no DNA. Its table records 7,000 to 8,000 distinct CDR3 sequences. About 37,500 genome equivalents of blood DNA were amplified for TRB. Sequencing input: peripheral blood. The sequence was obtained from a human donor with an autoimmune cytopenia or autoimmune hepatitis (not recorded which). V gene TRBV20-1 combines with J gene TRBJ2-1; TCRdb reports TRBD2, a call that lacks DNA to check it against. CDR3 loop: CSARGASGGNNEQFF.